The sequence of this TCR beta chain was determined in a study of T cells in Graves' hyperthyroidism and ophthalmopathy. What was amplified from RNA transcripts were TCR beta CDR3 regions. Initially, a first-round RT-PCR of the TCR CDR3 employed the HTBI primer set. MiXCR, applied by TCRdb to the multiplex PCR reads, yields one record per CDR3 protein. The sample has about 510,000 distinct CDR3 sequences; about 45% are singletons. Those patients with uncontrolled infection, other autoimmune disease, pregnancy or lactation were excluded. Trimming took 7 bases from V and 6 from J, leaving 10 bases between them. This CDR3 comprises 12 residues. In germline, CDR1 is LNHDA, CDR2 SQIVND (reference sequence).

Sequencing input: peripheral blood or thyroid tissue (not recorded which). The chain uses TRBV19 and TRBJ1-5; D unresolved. This receptor was obtained from an adult woman with Graves' disease, either hyperthyroidism or ophthalmopathy (not recorded which). CDR3 region: CASIGVGQPQHF. In nucleotides, the CDR3 is TGTGCCAGTATCGGGGTAGGTCAGCCCCAGCATTTT.